Listed below are T cell receptor beta chains from one sample, sequenced in a study of T cells in Graves' hyperthyroidism and ophthalmopathy. TCRdb independently ran MiXCR on the multiplex PCR reads; one entry per CDR3 protein. The sample comprises more than 300,000 distinct CDR3 sequences, around a sixth of which are singletons, and over 35% rests with the top ten. Specimen: blood. These receptors were obtained from a man younger than 30 with Graves' ophthalmopathy. Both conserved end residues are part of each CDR3. The size field is filled for only some rows; it gives once, few, many or a size class.

>TRBV12-3/TRBV12-4|TRBJ1-1|many
CASSPEAGPTEAFF
>TRBV5-1|TRBJ2-7|many
CASSFETDYEQYF
>TRBV28|TRBJ2-5|many
CASSLRGGPETQYF
>TRBV12-3/TRBV12-4|TRBJ2-5|many
CASSLRTGGTQYF
>TRBV3-1|TRBJ1-4|many
CASSRTRNNEKLFF
>TRBV5-1|TRBJ1-2|many
CASSSGLGNGYTF
>TRBV6-6|TRBJ1-5|few
CASSYGNNQPQHF
>TRBV2|TRBJ2-1|many
CASSDTSGGFYNEQFF
>TRBV5-1|TRBJ1-5|many
CASSFEAGGNQPQHF
>TRBV10-3|TRBJ2-5|NA
CAISEATGGETQYF
>TRBV6-1|TRBJ1-2|many
CASTKGLILSHGYTF
>TRBV5-4|TRBJ2-5|few
CASRLRETQYF
>TRBV4-1|TRBJ2-5|few
CASSQLTGTKTQYF
>TRBV3-1|TRBJ1-5|many
CASSQDGGSNQPQHF
>TRBV20-1|TRBJ1-2|NA
CSAAGTGAGYTF
>TRBV28|TRBJ1-4|NA
CASSFSWGYEELFF
>TRBV13|TRBJ2-1|many
CASSLLGTRKNEQFF
>TRBV7-2|TRBJ1-2|many
CASSRGGYGYTF
>TRBV13|TRBJ2-5|few
CASSSELAGGLETQYF
>TRBV19|TRBJ2-7|NA
CASSMSSATHSYEQYF
>TRBV6-1|TRBJ1-6|NA
CASSSSRGEFPNSPLHF
>TRBV9|TRBJ2-7|few
CASSVGTGINEQYF
>TRBV10-3|TRBJ1-4|many
CAISEQGGTNEKLFF
>TRBV6-1|TRBJ2-7|NA
CASSGVTAYEQYF
>TRBV7-3|TRBJ1-1|few
CASRKDRLESEAFF
>TRBV28|TRBJ2-7|NA
CASSSGREAYEQYF
>TRBV3-1|TRBJ1-6|many
CASSQDYSPLHF